The clone carrying this T cell receptor (beta chain) was counted ten times or more. The record originates from a study of blood T cell repertoires in COVID-19. For the study at large: The United States, Italy and Spain supplied acute and convalescent COVID-19 samples.

V lost 0 bases, J lost 5 bases, and 10 bases lay in between. There are 15 residues in the CDR3. Germline V CDR1 and CDR2: LNHNV, YYDKDF (reference sequence). Assay: immunoSEQ multiplex PCR; the TCRdb copy retains only in-frame clones and omits some. The data show 130,000 to 150,000 clones, with about 90% seen just once and 10% held by the top ten. The chain carries TRBV15 and TRBJ1-4, with D unresolved. The sequence was collected from a man aged 50 to 59 with active or convalescent COVID-19. The sample consisted of peripheral blood. CDR3 sequence reads: CATSRDLAANEKLFF. Written as DNA, the CDR3 is TGTGCCACCAGCAGAGATCTGGCGGCGAATGAAAAACTGTTTTTT. The full variable domain, with the rest looked up from reference TRBV15 and TRBJ1-4, is DAMVIQNPRYQVTQFGKPVTLSCSQTLNHNVMYWYQQKSSQAPKLLFHYYDKDFNNEADTPDNFQSRRPNTSFCFLDIRSPGLGDTAMYLCATSRDLAANEKLFFGSGTQLSVL.